These 25 T cell receptor beta chains were sequenced from one sample in a study of T cell responses to AZD1222 COVID-19 vaccine. Repertoires were generated with immunoSEQ multiplex PCR, while TCRdb's copy carries only in-frame clones and drops some. The sample has about 110,000 clones; roughly 84% are singletons. The starting material was peripheral blood, obtained on day 0 of AZD1222 vaccination. These receptors were taken from an adult in good health.

V and J are TRBV3-1 (or the pseudogene TRBV3-2) and TRBJ1-2, with unresolved D. The CDR3 has 14 residues. Trimming pared 0 bases from V and 3 bases from J, leaving 8 bases between. Germline CDR1 reads LGHDT; CDR2 reads YNNKEL (reference sequence). The CDR3 is CASSQDAPHYGYTF. Written as DNA, the CDR3 is TGTGCCAGCAGCCAAGATGCCCCTCACTATGGCTACACCTTC.

The CDR3 loop reads CASSEGFIWLPSYNEQFF. CDR3 bases: TGTGCCAGCAGTGAAGGTTTTATTTGGCTCCCCTCCTACAATGAGCAGTTCTTC. V is TRBV2 and J is TRBJ2-1, with unresolved D. Germline V gives CDR1 SNHLY, CDR2 FYNNEI. CDR3 length equals 18 residues. V dropped 1 base and J dropped 0 bases, with 16 bases sitting between them. The variable domain in full, with the rest retrieved from reference TRBV2 and TRBJ2-1, is EPEVTQTPSHQVTQMGQEVILRCVPISNHLYFYWYRQILGQKVEFLVSFYNNEISEKSEIFDDQFSVERPDGSNFTLKIRSTKLEDSAMYFCASSEGFIWLPSYNEQFFGPGTRLTVL.

The CDR3 here is CASSLTGAQFF. The CDR3 DNA sequence: TGCGCCAGCAGCTTGACCGGGGCGCAGTTCTTC. The chain joins TRBV5-1 to TRBJ2-1, with D perhaps matching TRBD1 or TRBD2 (5 bases each). The CDR3 extends over 11 amino acids. V lost 1 base, J lost 12 bases, and 8 bases lay in between. Germline V gene data show CDR1 as SGHRS and CDR2 as YFSETQ.

The V and J genes are TRBV7-2 and TRBJ1-1; no reliable D call. CDR1 and CDR2 (germline): SGHTA, FQGNSA. The CDR3 runs 14 residues. The V gene lost 2 bases and the J gene lost 1 base, with 8 bases spanning the gap. The CDR3 reads CASSLFSENTEAFF. CDR3 coding DNA: TGTGCCAGCAGCTTATTTTCAGAGAACACTGAAGCTTTCTTT.

CDR3 DNA: TGTGCCAGCTCGGGATTGACTAGCGGGAGGTCTGGGGCAGATACGCAGTATTTT. It codes for CASSGLTSGRSGADTQYF. The chain recombines TRBV2 with TRBJ2-3, with TRBD2 matching 13 bases. Germline V CDR1 and CDR2: SNHLY, FYNNEI. This CDR3 spans 18 amino acids. V dropped 8 bases and J dropped 4; count of bases not matched to a gene: 15. Based on the CDR3 plus reference TRBV2 and TRBJ2-3, the full variable domain is EPEVTQTPSHQVTQMGQEVILRCVPISNHLYFYWYRQILGQKVEFLVSFYNNEISEKSEIFDDQFSVERPDGSNFTLKIRSTKLEDSAMYFCASSGLTSGRSGADTQYFGPGTRLTVL.

This clone was picked up a small number of times. J is TRBJ2-1 and V is TRBV11-3; perhaps TRBD1 as D (6 bases). V shed 4 bases and J shed 3 bases, with 10 bases lying between them. Per germline, CDR1 SGHNT and CDR2 YENEEA. There are 14 residues in the CDR3. The CDR3 DNA reads TGTGCCAGCAGCTCCAGGACAGACTACAATGAGCAGTTCTTC. It is translated as CASSSRTDYNEQFF. Full variable domain (outside the CDR3, taken from reference TRBV11-3 and TRBJ2-1): EAGVVQSPRYKIIEKKQPVAFWCNPISGHNTLYWYLQNLGQGPELLIRYENEEAVDDSQLPKDRFSAERLKGVDSTLKIQPAELGDSAVYLCASSSRTDYNEQFFGPGTRLTVL.

This chain joins TRBV10-2 and TRBJ2-1, with TRBD2 identical over 8 bases. This CDR3 contains 17 residues. J was trimmed by 4 bases and V by 7 bases; bases with no gene match: 15. The V gene's germline CDR1 is WSHSY and CDR2 SAAADI. The chain's CDR3 is CASTPAGGSYPYNEQFF. CDR3 coding DNA: TGCGCCAGCACCCCTGCGGGGGGCTCATACCCATACAATGAGCAGTTCTTC.

This chain connects TRBV5-1 to TRBJ1-3; D gene uncertain. CDR3 size: 15 residues. The V gene lost 0 bases and the J gene lost 2 bases, with 9 bases spanning the gap. Looked up from germline, CDR1 is SGHRS and CDR2 is YFSETQ. For the CDR3, the DNA is TGCGCCAGCAGCTTGGCGTCAGGCCCTGGAAACACCATATATTTT. Protein product: CASSLASGPGNTIYF.

This rearrangement joins TRBV29-1 to TRBJ1-2; 9 positions match TRBD1. This CDR3 is built from 15 residues. Trimming took 7 bases from V and 4 from J; bases not matched to a gene: 13. Looked up from germline, CDR1 is SQVTM and CDR2 is ANQGSEA. DNA of the CDR3: TGCAGCGCCCCGAATCCGGACAGGGGAGGCTATGGCTACACCTTC. Its translation is CSAPNPDRGGYGYTF.

The chain has TRBV19 and TRBJ2-1; 8 bases are a match to TRBD1. The V segment lost 5 bases and the J segment 3 bases; nucleotides outside the gene matches: 3. Germline V gene sequence: CDR1 LNHDA, CDR2 SQIVND (reference sequence). The CDR3 sequence is 14 residues long. Here the CDR3 reads CASSETGDYNEQFF. CDR3 bases: TGTGCCAGTAGTGAGACAGGGGACTACAATGAGCAGTTCTTC.

The chain carries TRBV6-5 and TRBJ2-2; D is possibly TRBD1 or TRBD2 (5 bases each). Per germline, CDR1 MNHEY and CDR2 SVGAGI. The CDR3 runs 16 residues. V was clipped by 0 bases and J by 5 bases, with 13 bases between them. CDR3 sequence reads: CASSYSLGVWTGELFF. In DNA form, the CDR3 reads TGTGCCAGCAGTTACTCATTGGGGGTGTGGACCGGGGAGCTGTTTTTT.

V and J are TRBV5-4 and TRBJ2-1, with 9 bases that match TRBD2. V shed 1 base, J shed 2 bases, and the junction held 1 base outside the gene matches. The germline V gene has CDR1 SGHNT and CDR2 YYREEE (reference sequence). CDR3 size: 15 residues. The CDR3 loop reads CASSLLAGPYNEQFF. Here the CDR3 DNA reads TGTGCCAGCAGCTTGCTAGCGGGGCCCTACAATGAGCAGTTCTTC.

The genes are TRBV24-1 and TRBJ1-5; D is possibly TRBD1 (6 bases). V was shortened by 4 bases and J by 5 bases, with 14 bases between the two germline ends. Germline CDR1 and CDR2: KGHDR and SFDVKD. CDR3 length: 15 residues. The CDR3 region is CATSDATGLDQPQHF. CDR3 in DNA: TGTGCCACCAGTGACGCCACAGGGCTTGATCAGCCCCAGCATTTT.

V usage is TRBV7-9 and J usage is TRBJ2-4, with a tentative D call TRBD2 (6 bases). CDR1 is SEHNR, CDR2 FQNEAQ, per germline (reference sequence). Between the trimmed V and J ends, which lost 0 bases and 0 bases, there was a span of 6 bases. CDR3 length: 15 amino acids. The CDR3 loop is CASSLAGLAKNIQYF. In DNA form, the CDR3 reads TGTGCCAGCAGCTTAGCGGGACTAGCCAAAAACATTCAGTACTTC.

The genes are TRBV6-1 and TRBJ2-2, with a tentative D call TRBD2 (6 bases). The germline V gene encodes CDR1 MNHNS and CDR2 SASEGT. The CDR3 length is 15 residues. Between the trimmed V and J ends, which lost 1 base and 2 bases, there was a span of 8 bases. The DNA for the CDR3 is TGTGCCAGCAGTGAAGTAGGACTAAACACCGGGGAGCTGTTTTTT. Protein: CASSEVGLNTGELFF.

The V call is TRBV3-1 (or the pseudogene TRBV3-2), the J call TRBJ1-5, with D possibly being TRBD1 (6 bases). This CDR3 region has 16 residues. V was cut by 4 bases and J by 2 bases, with 15 bases left in between. Germline-derived CDR1 and CDR2 are LGHDT and YNNKEL (reference sequence). This CDR3 reads CASSPGHSGGNQPQHF. The DNA of the CDR3 is TGTGCCAGCAGCCCGGGACACTCGGGTGGCAATCAGCCCCAGCATTTT.

This clone was recorded once. The chain recombines TRBV27 with TRBJ1-3; D unresolved. Trimming stripped 5 bases from V and 0 bases from J, with 5 bases between. CDR3 length: 13 residues. Germline V gives CDR1 MNHEY, CDR2 SMNVEV (reference sequence). CDR3 in DNA: TGTGCCAGCAGTAAGAGCTCTGGAAACACCATATATTTT. Encoded protein: CASSKSSGNTIYF.

The chain employs TRBV6-2 or TRBV6-3 and TRBJ2-1, with 11 bases identical to TRBD2. Unmatched junction bases numbered 3, after V lost 5 bases and J lost 0 bases. The CDR3 loop spans 16 amino acids. Germline V gene data show CDR1 as MNHEY and CDR2 as SVGEGT. CDR3 protein: CASSPGLAGSYNEQFF. For the CDR3, the DNA is TGTGCCAGCAGTCCCGGACTAGCGGGCTCCTACAATGAGCAGTTCTTC.

The CDR3: CASSYAQSYSNQPQHF. CDR3 DNA sequence: TGTGCCAGCAGTTACGCACAGAGTTATAGCAATCAGCCCCAGCATTTT. V is TRBV6-5 and J is TRBJ1-5; D not resolved. V was shortened by 2 bases and J by 0 bases, with 11 bases between the two germline ends. Looked up from germline, CDR1 is MNHEY and CDR2 is SVGAGI. This CDR3 is built from 16 residues.

This sequence joins TRBV10-3 and TRBJ1-2, with D unclear. The CDR3 runs to 16 residues. With 4 bases removed from V and 4 bases from J, the gap between germline ends came to 19 bases. From germline, CDR1 is ENHRY and CDR2 SYGVKD. Here the CDR3 DNA reads TGTGCCATCAGTGCCGGAGCAGGCCTCCCTAGCTATGGCTACACCTTC. It specifies CAISAGAGLPSYGYTF.

The J gene is TRBJ2-1, the V gene TRBV12-5, with 14 bases that match TRBD2. The V segment lost 1 base and the J segment 7 bases; nucleotides outside the gene matches: 15. The CDR3 totals 20 residues. CDR1 and CDR2 (germline): LGHNT, FRNRAP. The CDR3 here is CASGLGYLRTSGRRGNEQFF. The CDR3 coding sequence is TGTGCTAGTGGTTTGGGGTATTTAAGGACTAGCGGGAGGAGGGGTAATGAGCAGTTCTTC.

The chain carries TRBV24-1 and TRBJ2-3; perhaps D is TRBD1 or TRBD2 (5 bases each). V was shortened by 0 bases and J by 1 base, with 16 bases between the two germline ends. Germline values: CDR1 KGHDR, CDR2 SFDVKD. This CDR3 has 18 amino acids. CDR3 nucleotide sequence: TGTGCCACCAGTGATTTGCGGGACCCGCCCCGGGGCACAGATACGCAGTATTTT. Its protein product is CATSDLRDPPRGTDTQYF.

V gene TRBV6-1 combines with J gene TRBJ2-7, with 8 bases that match TRBD1. With 3 bases clipped from V and 2 bases from J, the junction kept 9 bases outside the gene matches. From germline, CDR1 is MNHNS and CDR2 SASEGT. This CDR3 contains 16 residues. CDR3 sequence: CASSDPRTGLTYEQYV. Written as DNA, the CDR3 is TGTGCCAGCAGTGACCCGAGGACAGGGTTAACCTACGAGCAGTACGTC.

The genes are TRBV7-3 and TRBJ2-3; TRBD2 matches 7 bases. CDR1 and CDR2 from the germline V gene are SGHTA and FQGTGA. Losses at the gene ends were 2 bases for V and 5 bases for J; bases not matched to a gene: 7. The CDR3 loop spans 15 amino acids. In nucleotides, the CDR3 is TGTGCCAGCAGCTTATTGGGGGGGTCGGTAGATACGCAGTATTTT. Translated: CASSLLGGSVDTQYF.

The rearrangement links TRBV11-2 to TRBJ1-3; unclear D gene. CDR1 is SGHAT and CDR2 is FQNNGV in the germline V gene. Trimming took 1 base from V and 0 from J, leaving 7 bases between them. The CDR3 consists of 15 residues. CDR3 DNA sequence: TGTGCCAGCAGCTTAGGCGGGAACTCTGGAAACACCATATATTTT. Translating gives CASSLGGNSGNTIYF.